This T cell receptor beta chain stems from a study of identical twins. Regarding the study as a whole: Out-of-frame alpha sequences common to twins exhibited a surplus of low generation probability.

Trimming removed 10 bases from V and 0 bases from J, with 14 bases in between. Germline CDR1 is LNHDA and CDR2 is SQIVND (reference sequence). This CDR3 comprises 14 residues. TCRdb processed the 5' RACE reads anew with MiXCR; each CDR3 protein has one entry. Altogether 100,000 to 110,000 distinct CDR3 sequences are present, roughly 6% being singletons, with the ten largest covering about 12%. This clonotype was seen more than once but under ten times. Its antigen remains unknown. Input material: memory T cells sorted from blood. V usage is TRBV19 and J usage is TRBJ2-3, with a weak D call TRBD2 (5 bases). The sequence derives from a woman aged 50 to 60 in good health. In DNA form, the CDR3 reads TGTGCCACCCGACTCGCGGGCAGCACAGATACGCAGTATTTT. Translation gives CATRLAGSTDTQYF. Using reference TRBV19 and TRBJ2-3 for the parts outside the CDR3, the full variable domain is DGGITQSPKYLFRKEGQNVTLSCEQNLNHDAMYWYRQDPGQGLRLIYYSQIVNDFQKGDIAEGYSVSREKKESFPLTVTSAQKNPTAFYLCATRLAGSTDTQYFGPGTRLTVL.